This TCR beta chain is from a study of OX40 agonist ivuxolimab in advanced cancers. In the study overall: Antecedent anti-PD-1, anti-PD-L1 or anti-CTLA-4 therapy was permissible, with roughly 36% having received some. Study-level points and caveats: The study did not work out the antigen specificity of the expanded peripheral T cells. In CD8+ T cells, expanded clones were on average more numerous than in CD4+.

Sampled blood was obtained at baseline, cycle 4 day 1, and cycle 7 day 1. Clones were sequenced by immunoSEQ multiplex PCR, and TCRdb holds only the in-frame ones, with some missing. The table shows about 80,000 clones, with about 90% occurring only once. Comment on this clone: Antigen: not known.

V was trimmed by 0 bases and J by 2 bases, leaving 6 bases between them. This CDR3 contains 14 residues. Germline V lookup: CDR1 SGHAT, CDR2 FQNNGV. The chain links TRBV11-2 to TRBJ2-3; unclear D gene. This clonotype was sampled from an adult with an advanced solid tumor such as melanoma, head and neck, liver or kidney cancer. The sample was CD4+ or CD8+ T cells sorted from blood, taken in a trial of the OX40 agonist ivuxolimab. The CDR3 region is CASSLDPVTDTQYF. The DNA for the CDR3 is TGTGCCAGCAGCTTAGACCCCGTCACAGATACGCAGTATTTT.